The 6 T cell receptor beta chains below were found in one sample sequenced in a study of Ad26.COV2.S vaccination and SARS-CoV-2 variants. Stated treatment: some 19 received Ad26.COV2.S at low or high dose, single or two shots; about 5 received placebo; per-sample allocation not given. Collection of samples fell on day 63 after the first vaccine or placebo injection. Profiling relied on immunoSEQ multiplex PCR, and the TCRdb table lists in-frame clones only, not all of them. This sample carries about 320,000 clones, roughly 90% of them seen once, and the ten largest clones take around 5.5%. This material consisted of peripheral blood, taken in a trial of Ad26.COV2.S vaccine versus placebo. The receptors were sampled from a person between 18 and 60 years old who received the Ad26.COV2.S COVID-19 vaccine or a placebo.

This chain joins TRBV7-9 and TRBJ1-1; D unclear. Germline V gene data show CDR1 as SEHNR and CDR2 as FQNEAQ (reference sequence). Trimming took off 3 bases at V and 10 bases at J, with 9 bases between the two ends. This CDR3 has 11 residues. The CDR3 DNA is TGTGCCAGCAGCTTTAAGGCAGGAGCTTTCTTT. Its translation is CASSFKAGAFF.

The chain uses TRBV6-1 and TRBJ1-5; D gene ambiguous. The CDR3 sequence is 15 residues long. Trimming removed 3 bases at V and 2 bases at J, with 11 bases between. Germline CDR1 reads MNHNS; CDR2 reads SASEGT. CDR3 in DNA: TGTGCCAGCAGTGAGGCCTTTGACGGCAATCAGCCCCAGCATTTT. It translates to CASSEAFDGNQPQHF.

The chain has TRBV27 and TRBJ2-1, with 12 positions matching TRBD2. Trimming cost V 7 bases and J 2 bases; bases outside gene matches: 12. Germline values: CDR1 MNHEY, CDR2 SMNVEV (reference sequence). This CDR3 contains 18 residues. As DNA, the CDR3 is TGTGCCAGCATAAGAGGGGCTAGCGGGGGGGTCCCCTACAATGAGCAGTTCTTC. Residues: CASIRGASGGVPYNEQFF.

This chain links TRBV9 with TRBJ2-7, with a tentative D call TRBD2 (7 bases). Germline V gene sequence: CDR1 SGDLS, CDR2 YYNGEE. Trimming removed 3 bases from V and 5 bases from J, with 15 bases in between. CDR3 size: 14 residues. CDR3 residues: CASSARGGSDEQYF. CDR3 bases: TGTGCCAGCAGCGCTAGGGGGGGAAGTGACGAGCAGTACTTC.

The J gene is TRBJ2-2, the V gene TRBV11-3; D remains ambiguous. The V gene lost 1 base and the J gene lost 7 bases, with 7 bases spanning the gap. CDR1 SGHNT and CDR2 YENEEA come from the germline V gene. The CDR3 totals 13 residues. CDR3 loop: CASSLGANGELFF. CDR3 nucleotides: TGTGCCAGCAGCTTAGGGGCGAACGGGGAGCTGTTTTTT. Drawing the rest from reference TRBV11-3 and TRBJ2-2, the complete variable domain is EAGVVQSPRYKIIEKKQPVAFWCNPISGHNTLYWYLQNLGQGPELLIRYENEEAVDDSQLPKDRFSAERLKGVDSTLKIQPAELGDSAVYLCASSLGANGELFFGEGSRLTVL.

The chain employs TRBV2 and TRBJ1-1; D remains ambiguous. The CDR3 extends over 12 amino acids. V gave up 7 bases and J gave up 0 bases, with 6 bases separating them. Germline V lookup: CDR1 SNHLY, CDR2 FYNNEI. The CDR3 region has the DNA TGTGCCAGCACTCCCATGAACACTGAAGCTTTCTTT. This gives the protein CASTPMNTEAFF.